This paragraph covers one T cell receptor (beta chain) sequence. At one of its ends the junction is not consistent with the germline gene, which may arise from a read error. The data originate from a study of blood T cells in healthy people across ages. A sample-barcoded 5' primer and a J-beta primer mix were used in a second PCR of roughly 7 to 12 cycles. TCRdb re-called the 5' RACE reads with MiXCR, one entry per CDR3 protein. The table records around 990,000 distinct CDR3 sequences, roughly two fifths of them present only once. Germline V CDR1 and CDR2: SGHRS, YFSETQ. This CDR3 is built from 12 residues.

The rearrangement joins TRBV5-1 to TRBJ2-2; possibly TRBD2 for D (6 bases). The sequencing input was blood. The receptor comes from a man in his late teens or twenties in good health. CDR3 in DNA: TGCGCCAGCAGCTCCCTTGGCGGGGAGCTGGTTTTT. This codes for CASSSLGGELVF. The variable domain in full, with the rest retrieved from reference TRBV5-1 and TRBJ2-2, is KAGVTQTPRYLIKTRGQQVTLSCSPISGHRSVSWYQQTPGQGLQFLFEYFSETQRNKGNFPGRFSGRQFSNSRSEMNVSTLELGDSALYLCASSSLGGELVFGEGSRLTVL.